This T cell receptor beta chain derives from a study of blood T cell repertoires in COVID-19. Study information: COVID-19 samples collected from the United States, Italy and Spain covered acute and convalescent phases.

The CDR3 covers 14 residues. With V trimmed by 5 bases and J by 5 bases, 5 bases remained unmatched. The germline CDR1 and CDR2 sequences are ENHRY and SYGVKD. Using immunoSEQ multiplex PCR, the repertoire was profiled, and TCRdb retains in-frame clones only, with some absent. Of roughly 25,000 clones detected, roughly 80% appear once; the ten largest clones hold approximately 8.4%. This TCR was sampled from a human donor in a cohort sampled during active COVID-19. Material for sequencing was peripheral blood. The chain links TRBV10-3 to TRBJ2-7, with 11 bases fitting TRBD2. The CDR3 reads CAISPGLAADEQYF. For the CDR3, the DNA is TGTGCCATCAGTCCGGGACTAGCGGCTGACGAGCAGTACTTC.